The 22 T cell receptor beta chains in this list originate from one sample, sequenced in a study of Graves' ophthalmopathy and Graves' hyperthyroidism. Amplification targeted the TCR beta CDR3 regions, with RNA transcripts as the source material. Scientists carried out first-round RT-PCR using HTBI primers and then a second-round multiplex PCR. From the multiplex PCR reads, TCRdb called clonotypes with MiXCR, one entry per CDR3 protein. The data contain approximately 410,000 distinct CDR3 sequences, 15% to 17% of them singletons. The sample comprised peripheral blood. The receptors come from a woman under 30 with stable Graves' hyperthyroidism.

In this sample, this clonotype turned up many times. J is TRBJ1-2 and V is TRBV27, with 10 bases lining up with TRBD1. From germline, CDR1 is MNHEY and CDR2 SMNVEV (reference sequence). CDR3 length: 17 residues. Trimming took 8 bases from V and 5 from J; bases not matched to a gene: 17. For the CDR3, the DNA is TGTGCCAGCCACCGGGCGGCGGGGGGACAGGGGATTTATGGCTACACCTTC. It yields the protein CASHRAAGGQGIYGYTF.

Many counts were recorded for this clonotype. The chain combines TRBV7-8 with TRBJ1-3; D gene uncertain. Germline CDR1 SGHVS, CDR2 FQNEAQ. V lost 3 bases, J lost 4 bases, and 7 bases lay in between. CDR3 length: 13 residues. CDR3: CASSFRGGNTIYF. The CDR3 bases are TGTGCCAGCAGCTTTCGCGGCGGAAACACCATATATTTT.

This clonotype was observed many times. A single base separates this from a much larger clone, so it may be a read error. V and J are TRBV6-2 or TRBV6-3 and TRBJ1-1; D not resolved. The CDR3 has 14 residues. Per germline, CDR1 MNHEY and CDR2 SVGEGT. The CDR3 protein is CASSYVSGNTGAFF. The CDR3 coding sequence is TGTGCCAGCAGTTACGTCAGCGGGAACACTGGAGCTTTCTTT.

Many counts were recorded for this clonotype. The chain carries TRBV19 and TRBJ2-2, with 13 bases that match TRBD2. Trimming cost V 4 bases and J 5 bases; bases outside gene matches: 4. CDR1 is LNHDA and CDR2 is SQIVND in the germline V gene (reference sequence). The CDR3 spans 16 residues. The CDR3 sequence: CASSTRLAGGTGELFF. The CDR3 DNA follows: TGTGCCAGTAGTACCAGACTAGCGGGGGGTACCGGGGAGCTGTTTTTT.

Many counts were recorded for this clonotype. This sequence joins TRBV19 and TRBJ1-2; D might be TRBD1 (5 bases). V gave up 10 bases and J gave up 5 bases, with 14 bases separating them. This CDR3 contains 12 residues. Per germline, CDR1 LNHDA and CDR2 SQIVND (reference sequence). The CDR3 reads CATAQGSYGYTF. The CDR3 DNA reads as TGTGCCACCGCTCAGGGATCTTATGGCTACACCTTC.

This clonotype came up many times. The chain employs TRBV3-1 and TRBJ1-1, with 11 bases that match TRBD1. This CDR3 spans 18 amino acids. Trimming took 4 bases from V and 0 from J; bases not matched to a gene: 10. The germline V gene has CDR1 LGHDT and CDR2 YNNKEL (reference sequence). The chain's CDR3 is CASSPGQGARSMNTEAFF. The CDR3 DNA reads TGTGCCAGCAGCCCAGGACAGGGGGCGCGAAGTATGAACACTGAAGCTTTCTTT.

The chain uses TRBV11-2 and TRBJ1-5; D is possibly TRBD1 (6 bases). Germline CDR1 reads SGHAT; CDR2 reads FQNNGV. The length of the CDR3 is 17 residues. The V end lost 2 bases, the J end lost 0 bases, and 14 bases lay between the germline ends. CDR3 in amino acids: CASSLRGGSYSNQPQHF. The CDR3 DNA is TGTGCCAGCAGCTTAAGGGGGGGATCCTATAGCAATCAGCCCCAGCATTTT.

This clonotype has at least ten counts. The chain links TRBV12-5 to TRBJ2-7; D gene unclear. The V end was cut by 7 bases, the J end by 4 bases, with 8 bases between. From germline, CDR1 is LGHNT and CDR2 FRNRAP. This CDR3 is built from 11 residues. This CDR3 reads CASAQYYEQYF. CDR3 DNA sequence: TGTGCTAGTGCGCAGTATTACGAGCAGTACTTC.

Ten or more counts support this clonotype. The rearrangement uses TRBV15 and TRBJ1-6, with D uncertain. Trimming pared 11 bases from V and 11 bases from J, leaving 34 bases between. This CDR3 has 18 residues. Germline values: CDR1 LNHNV, CDR2 YYDKDF (reference sequence). The CDR3 sequence is CAPARQEGDSRFAAPLHF. CDR3 nucleotides: TGTGCCCCGGCGCGCCAGGAGGGAGATTCTCGGTTTGCCGCACCCCTCCACTTT.

The gene calls are TRBV12-3 or TRBV12-4 and TRBJ1-1; TRBD1 aligns across 10 bases. The CDR3 consists of 17 residues. After removal of 5 bases from V and 1 base from J, the junction contained 10 bases not matched to a gene. CDR3 nucleotides: TGTGCCAGCAGTCAAAATCCGGGACAGGGGCCGAACACTGAAGCTTTCTTT. Protein: CASSQNPGQGPNTEAFF.

This clonotype was observed at least ten times. The rearrangement uses TRBV12-3 or TRBV12-4 and TRBJ1-3, with unresolved D. V was clipped by 2 bases and J by 4 bases, with 6 bases between them. The length of the CDR3 is 13 residues. The CDR3 loop reads CASSLKHGNTIYF. CDR3 in DNA: TGTGCCAGCAGTTTAAAACACGGAAACACCATATATTTT.

This clonotype was recorded at least ten times. The chain uses TRBV12-3 or TRBV12-4 and TRBJ2-5; D is perhaps TRBD1 or TRBD2 (6 bases each). The V gene lost 8 bases and the J gene lost 1 base, with 11 bases spanning the gap. The CDR3 contains 13 residues. The CDR3 DNA sequence: TGTGCCAGCGCCAAGGGGGGCCAAGAGACCCAGTACTTC. It encodes CASAKGGQETQYF.

The sample holds many counts of this clonotype. V is TRBV5-1 and J is TRBJ1-1, with D unclear. Germline V gives CDR1 SGHRS, CDR2 YFSETQ. Trimming took off 5 bases at V and 2 bases at J, with 13 bases between the two ends. The CDR3 runs to 14 residues. The CDR3 is CASSPRTLNTEAFF. The CDR3 nucleotides read TGCGCCAGCAGTCCAAGGACTCTCAACACTGAAGCTTTCTTT.

This clonotype was detected many times. V and J are TRBV7-2 and TRBJ2-7, with 8 positions matching TRBD1. Germline lookup yields CDR1 SGHTA and CDR2 FQGNSA. Trimming took 5 bases from V and 5 from J; bases not matched to a gene: 8. This CDR3 is built from 14 residues. The CDR3 region is CASSPLGQGHEQYF. DNA for the CDR3: TGTGCCAGCAGCCCCCTAGGACAGGGCCACGAGCAGTACTTC.

This clonotype was detected a few times. The chain couples TRBV20-1 to TRBJ1-1; D might be TRBD1 (5 bases). The V end lost 0 bases, the J end lost 4 bases, and 18 bases lay between the germline ends. The CDR3 has 16 amino acids. From germline, CDR1 is DFQATT and CDR2 SNEGSKA (reference sequence). Here the CDR3 reads CSARDTQGEPSTEAFF. CDR3 coding DNA: TGCAGTGCTAGAGATACCCAGGGAGAACCTAGCACTGAAGCTTTCTTT.

This clonotype was seen a few times. The chain is built from TRBV5-1 and TRBJ2-7; D may be TRBD1 (6 bases). CDR1 is SGHRS and CDR2 is YFSETQ in the germline V gene. This CDR3 has 18 residues. Deletions cut 6 bases from V and 0 bases from J, with 25 bases between. The CDR3 loop is CASTHVGGGGPSSYEQYF. Here the CDR3 DNA reads TGCGCCAGCACCCACGTGGGTGGGGGCGGCCCGAGCTCCTACGAGCAGTACTTC. Based on the CDR3 plus reference TRBV5-1 and TRBJ2-7, the full variable domain is KAGVTQTPRYLIKTRGQQVTLSCSPISGHRSVSWYQQTPGQGLQFLFEYFSETQRNKGNFPGRFSGRQFSNSRSEMNVSTLELGDSALYLCASTHVGGGGPSSYEQYFGPGTRLTVT.

This clonotype has a count of ten or more. This chain uses TRBV7-3 with TRBJ1-6; a weak D match, TRBD1 (6 bases). The CDR3 contains 14 residues. Trimming pared 4 bases from V and 8 bases from J, leaving 12 bases between. Germline V gene sequence: CDR1 SGHTA, CDR2 FQGTGA. The DNA of the CDR3 is TGTGCCAGCAGCTATAGAGGGGGAGATTCACCCCTCCACTTT. It encodes CASSYRGGDSPLHF.

Many counts were recorded for this clonotype. CDR3 in DNA: TGTGCCAGCATCGACAGGATCTATGGCTACACCTTC. This gives the protein CASIDRIYGYTF. The chain is built from TRBV7-8 and TRBJ1-2, with a tentative D call TRBD1 (6 bases). V lost 7 bases, J lost 4 bases, and 10 bases lay in between. CDR3 length: 12 amino acids. Germline V lookup: CDR1 SGHVS, CDR2 FQNEAQ. The full variable domain, with the rest looked up from reference TRBV7-8 and TRBJ1-2, is GAGVSQSPRYKVAKRGQDVALRCDPISGHVSLFWYQQALGQGPEFLTYFQNEAQLDKSGLPSDRFFAERPEGSVSTLKIQRTQQEDSAVYLCASIDRIYGYTFGSGTRLTVV.

There are many counts of this clonotype. The rearrangement uses TRBV2 and TRBJ2-3; TRBD1 is a possible D gene (6 bases). The CDR3 covers 14 residues. The germline V gene encodes CDR1 SNHLY and CDR2 FYNNEI. Between the trimmed V and J ends, which lost 8 bases and 3 bases, there was a span of 15 bases. CDR3 nucleotides: TGTGCCAGCGGAACAGGGAGAGGAACAGATACGCAGTATTTT. Its translation: CASGTGRGTDTQYF.

This clonotype occurred many times. This chain connects TRBV7-2 to TRBJ1-5; D is ambiguous. The V gene lost 1 base and the J gene lost 0 bases, with 10 bases spanning the gap. CDR1 SGHTA and CDR2 FQGNSA come from the germline V gene. The CDR3 runs to 16 residues. The CDR3 reads CASSLGQLFSNQPQHF. As DNA, the CDR3 is TGTGCCAGCAGCTTAGGGCAGCTTTTTAGCAATCAGCCCCAGCATTTT.

This clonotype showed up many times. The chain couples TRBV11-3 to TRBJ1-1, with D tentatively TRBD1 (5 bases). The CDR3 consists of 14 residues. Trimming took off 2 bases at V and 10 bases at J, with 17 bases between the two ends. The germline gives CDR1 SGHNT, CDR2 YENEEA. DNA of the CDR3: TGTGCCAGCAGCTTAACCCCGGGAGGCCAGGGAGCTTTCTTT. Its translation: CASSLTPGGQGAFF.

The rearrangement links TRBV6-1 to TRBJ2-5, with unresolved D. The CDR3 sequence is 13 residues long. V lost 5 bases, J lost 5 bases, and 12 bases lay in between. Per the germline V gene, CDR1 is MNHNS and CDR2 is SASEGT. The CDR3 sequence is CASSKWMRETQYF. The CDR3 coding sequence is TGTGCCAGCAGTAAATGGATGAGGGAGACCCAGTACTTC.